A single sample is the source of the 5 T cell receptor beta chains below, sequenced in a study of OX40 agonist ivuxolimab in advanced cancers. Profiled with immunoSEQ multiplex PCR; TCRdb holds only in-frame clones, not every one. The sample holds fewer than 100,000 clones, roughly 91% seen once. The sample consisted of CD4+ or CD8+ T cells sorted from blood, taken in a trial of the OX40 agonist ivuxolimab. Receptors were obtained from an adult with an advanced solid tumor such as melanoma, head and neck, liver or kidney cancer.

Only a few counts were recorded for this clone. The rearrangement links TRBV29-1 to TRBJ2-5; D tentatively fits TRBD1 or TRBD2 (6 bases each). Trimming removed 8 bases from V and 2 bases from J, with 18 bases in between. This CDR3 contains 14 residues. The germline CDR1 and CDR2 sequences are SQVTM and ANQGSEA. The CDR3: CSLSRGAQQETQYF. DNA for the CDR3: TGCAGCCTAAGTAGGGGGGCCCAACAAGAGACCCAGTACTTC. Supplemented by reference TRBV29-1 and TRBJ2-5, the full variable domain reads SAVISQKPSRDICQRGTSLTIQCQVDSQVTMMFWYRQQPGQSLTLIATANQGSEATYESGFVIDKFPISRPNLTFSTLTVSNMSPEDSSIYLCSLSRGAQQETQYFGPGTRLLVL.

V usage is TRBV9 and J usage is TRBJ2-5; TRBD1 aligns across 8 bases. The CDR3 runs 14 residues. Germline V gene lookup returns CDR1 SGDLS and CDR2 YYNGEE. V lost 4 bases and J lost 2; bases outside the gene matches: 4. The CDR3 here is CASSTRDRQETQYF. The DNA of the CDR3 is TGTGCCAGCAGCACTCGGGACAGGCAAGAGACCCAGTACTTC.

J is TRBJ1-2 and V is TRBV4-1; 9 bases fit TRBD1. The CDR3 length is 15 residues. Looked up from germline, CDR1 is MGHRA and CDR2 is YSYEKL. The junction had 5 bases not matched to a gene; V was cut back by 1 base and J by 5 bases. CDR3: CASSQALGTGYGYTF. The CDR3 DNA follows: TGCGCCAGCAGCCAAGCCCTAGGGACAGGGTATGGCTACACCTTC.

V usage is TRBV27 and J usage is TRBJ1-3; possible D gene TRBD1, 6 bases. Trimming removed 4 bases from V and 0 bases from J, with 13 bases in between. The CDR3 totals 16 residues. Germline CDR1 and CDR2: MNHEY and SMNVEV (reference sequence). This CDR3 is CASSSGQFTSGNTIYF. The DNA of the CDR3 is TGTGCCAGCAGTTCCGGACAGTTCACCTCTGGAAACACCATATATTTT.

V gene TRBV2 combines with J gene TRBJ1-5; 8 nucleotides match TRBD1. Trimming removed 1 base from V and 4 bases from J; junction bases left unmatched: 0. The CDR3 runs to 14 residues. CDR1 and CDR2 from the germline V gene are SNHLY and FYNNEI. The DNA for the CDR3 is TGTGCCAGCAGTGAAGGACAGGGGAATCAGCCCCAGCATTTT. Its protein is CASSEGQGNQPQHF.